This note documents a single TCR beta chain sequence. What it binds is not known. This sample was taken from a study of OX40 agonist ivuxolimab in advanced cancers. Systemic immunosuppression or a history of autoimmune disease excluded patients. Study observations and caveats: There were, on average, more expanded clones in CD8+ T cells than in CD4+.

The CDR3 has 15 residues. Germline V CDR1 and CDR2: SGHRS, YFSETQ. V dropped 6 bases and J dropped 5; count of bases not matched to a gene: 10. Sequencing was performed with immunoSEQ multiplex PCR; in TCRdb, only in-frame clones are kept and a portion is missing. This sample has 40,000 to 50,000 clones; 85% to 90% occur once, and the top ten carry around 1%. The TCR comes from an adult with an advanced solid tumor such as melanoma, head and neck, liver or kidney cancer. Sequenced material: CD4+ or CD8+ T cells sorted from blood, taken in a trial of the OX40 agonist ivuxolimab. V usage is TRBV5-1 and J usage is TRBJ2-7; TRBD2 agrees at 11 bases. The CDR3 region has the DNA TGCGCCAGCACCTTAGCGGGAGGGATCTGGGACGAGCAGTACTTC. This codes for CASTLAGGIWDEQYF.